This T cell receptor beta chain originates from a study of OX40 agonist ivuxolimab in advanced cancers. Notes on the research overall: The costimulatory receptor OX40 (CD134) was targeted by ivuxolimab, a fully human IgG2 agonistic monoclonal antibody. Intravenous ivuxolimab was administered to patients every 2 weeks at six dose levels: 0.01, 0.1, 0.3, 1.5, 3 and 10 mg/kg. Of the approximately 53 patients in dose escalation, 19 had hepatocellular carcinoma, some 15 had melanoma, 9 had renal cell carcinoma and 9 had head and neck cancer. A male proportion of about 79% and a mean age of approximately 61 years, ranging from about 23 to 90, were recorded for the dose-escalation cohort. Patients were allowed to have had prior anti-PD-1, anti-PD-L1 or anti-CTLA-4 therapy, and roughly 40% of the dose-escalation patients had previously received checkpoint inhibitors. Partial responses occurred in three dose-escalation patients: two with cutaneous melanoma and one with hepatocellular carcinoma. Peripheral TCRbeta sequencing was intended to test whether TCR sequence diversity was altered and clonal T-cell expansion was caused by ivuxolimab. The paper describes the monotherapy dose-escalation part (N of about 57 patients) of the phase I trial of ivuxolimab. Here is what the overall study found, with its caveats: Low levels of normalized T-cell clonal expansion were also shown by some nonresponding patients. In partial responders in the 0.1-3.0 mg/kg groups, normalized peripheral clonal expansion was found to be among the lowest, especially among CD8+ T cells. After ivuxolimab, more expanded clones were found on average in CD8+ T cells than in CD4+ T cells. Clonal expansion of both CD4+ and CD8+ blood T cells was observed from baseline to week 6 at doses 0.1 to 3.0 mg/kg. The antigen specificity of the clonally expanded peripheral T cells was not determined.

Genomic DNA was extracted from sorted cells for sequencing of the TCRbeta CDR3 region. TCRbeta CDR3 regions were sequenced using the immunoSEQ Assay. TCRdb carries this immuneACCESS record with in-frame sequences only. Its versions omit some clonotypes, under half of them owing to an unresolved V gene in the studies checked, with the rest unexplained. The sample table contains tens of thousands of clones; only one count was recorded for approximately 90% of them. The top ten hold 5% to 6% of the sample. For CDR1 and CDR2, the germline V gene lists SGHTA and FQGNSA. Trimming takes 4 bases off V and 4 bases off J; junction bases not matched to a gene: 16. The CDR3 spans 18 residues, from the cysteine through the phenylalanine. Of the read, only the CDR3 DNA is kept; its 54 bases are in frame from base 1. Notes on this clone: Its target antigen remains unknown. Base qualities are not at hand, and no much larger clone is one base apart.

Patients with autoimmune disease history or receiving systemic immunosuppression were excluded from the trial. Peripheral blood for TCR sequencing was collected from all dose cohorts at baseline, on cycle 4 day 1, and on cycle 7 day 1. The samples were drawn from a first-in-human, open-label, multicenter phase I dose-escalation trial of ivuxolimab. Adults with locally advanced or metastatic melanoma, renal cell, hepatocellular, or head and neck squamous cell carcinoma were enrolled in the trial. Before TCR sequencing, CD4+ and CD8+ T cells were separately sorted from peripheral blood. This TCR was recovered from an adult with an advanced solid tumor such as melanoma, head and neck, liver or kidney cancer. This sequence uses TRBV7-2 and TRBJ2-5, with TRBD2 identical over 9 junction bases. The source was CD4+ or CD8+ T cells sorted from blood, collected in a trial of the OX40 agonist ivuxolimab. The CDR3 protein is CASSSGFRASGTGETQYF. Read as DNA, the sequence is TGTGCCAGCAGCTCAGGGTTCCGGGCTAGCGGGACTGGAGAGACCCAGTACTTC. This CDR3, with the reference TRBV7-2 and TRBJ2-5 proteins standing in past its ends, gives the full variable domain GAGVSQSPSNKVTEKGKDVELRCDPISGHTALYWYRQSLGQGLEFLIYFQGNSAPDKSGLPSDRFSAERTGGSVSTLTIQRTQQEDSAVYLCASSSGFRASGTGETQYFGPGTRLLVL.